The clone carrying this TCR beta chain occurred a few times. What it binds is unknown. TCR alpha and TCR beta cDNA libraries carrying sample barcodes and UMIs came from 5'RACE with constant-segment primers. TCRdb redid the calling of the 5' RACE reads with MiXCR, one entry per CDR3 protein. The sample has under 550,000 distinct CDR3 sequences, about 20% seen once. This CDR3 is 13 amino acids long. Germline V lookup: CDR1 SQVTM, CDR2 ANQGSEA. Trimming removed 7 bases from V and 9 bases from J; junction bases left unmatched: 10. This sample is drawn from a study of T-cell memory formation after mild COVID-19. Across the study: There were largely donor-specific TCR clusters.

Study results and limitations: There was a balanced CD4/CD8 profile in clones contracting day 15 to 85, and later expanders leaned CD4+. A second wave of clones peaked on day 37, and their SARS-CoV-2 specificity went unconfirmed.

Sequenced material: PBMCs or a T cell subset sorted from them (not recorded which). The rearrangement uses TRBV29-1 and TRBJ2-1, with 9 bases fitting TRBD1. The TCR sequence derives from a man between 18 and 35 years old who had mild COVID-19 (a few samples of this study predate the infection). Cell type and time point are not known. CDR3: CSAVQGAGFEQFF. Here the CDR3 DNA reads TGCAGCGCTGTACAGGGGGCAGGATTTGAGCAGTTCTTC.